This T cell receptor (beta chain) came from a study of T cells in localized non-small cell lung cancer (dated by TCRdb to about 2020). For the wider study: The study analyzed T cell repertoires of around 250 early-stage NSCLC patients, comparing tumors and uninvolved tumor-adjacent lungs. All 236 NSCLC patients in the cohort were treatment-naive and had localized lung tumors that were resected. A mean age of around 66 years was recorded for the NSCLC patients, of whom 120 to 150 were male and about 100 were female.

The immunoSEQ Assay was used to sequence TCR beta CDR3 regions from DNA. The authors' pipeline ran thus. T cell density was computed as TCR beta template counts normalized to usable DNA estimated by amplifying housekeeping genes. Richness was estimated using the preseqR package, with extrapolation to 400,000 templates for PBMC samples and to 120,000 templates for tissue samples. Clonality was calculated as one minus Pielou's evenness. Differential abundance testing on productive amino-acid clonotypes, with a minimum total count of 5 and an alpha of 0.1, was used to identify tissue-enriched TCRs. The Jaccard Index and the Morisita Overlap Index were used to measure how much the repertoires overlapped between compartments. GLIPH clustered TCR beta CDR3s with public tetramer-defined viral CDR3s; viral motifs required at least three viral sequences plus V-gene enrichment. Here the immuneACCESS table is served through TCRdb, limited to in-frame sequences with V and J called. Missing clones are a known gap in these copies; in checked studies unresolved V genes cover under half, and the rest lacks a known reason. Clone size and the V and J calls come from that table; the DNA yielded D and trimming. The sample has fewer than 40,000 clones on record, roughly 91% of them singletons. The ten largest clones take up 2.5% to 3% of the sample.

Relative to germline, V is missing 1 base and J is missing 7 bases, with 8 bases of the junction outside any gene match. The germline V gene specifies KGHSH as CDR1 and LQKENI as CDR2. Taken from cysteine to phenylalanine, the CDR3 has 15 residues. Kept here is only the CDR3 DNA, which spans 45 bases and is read in frame from base 1. At diagnosis, peripheral blood, uninvolved tumor-adjacent lung and tumor were collected and stored as a combination of fresh-frozen and FFPE material. For TCR repertoire profiling, the blood samples were analyzed as peripheral blood mononuclear cells. On the study overall, not on this receptor specifically: Longer overall survival was associated with higher T cell density in blood, whereas shorter survival was associated with higher clonality in adjacent lung. Uninvolved tumor-adjacent lung showed the highest T cell clonality, higher than tumor, which suggests more focused antigenic responses in the uninvolved tumor-adjacent lung. Because multi-region sequencing of the tumors was not done, intratumor heterogeneity could not be ruled out. Because the study design was exploratory, TCR variables were selected using unadjusted p-values without false-discovery rate correction. A median of approximately 53 of the top 100 tumor clones turned up in the paired uninvolved adjacent lung, and 25 to 30 of those clones also ranked among the top 100 of that same adjacent lung.

With regard to this clone: It lacks a known antigen. Base qualities are not at hand, and no much larger clone is one base apart.

The sequence derives from a female donor of 60 years or more with stage I lung adenocarcinoma. The material sequenced was peripheral blood, taken before any cancer treatment. The chain links TRBV18 with TRBJ2-3; TRBD2 lines up with 7 middle nucleotides. Read as DNA, the sequence is TGTGCCAGCTCACCACAGGCGGGAGTCCGGAATACGCAGTATTTT. It encodes CASSPQAGVRNTQYF.